Sequencing of this TCR beta chain was carried out in a study of blood T cells in healthy people across ages. The study, taken as a whole, reports: Per million T cells, TCR beta diversity dropped roughly linearly as age increased.

CDR1 is SGHRS and CDR2 is YFSETQ in the germline V gene. The CDR3 consists of 15 residues. With 4 bases clipped from V and 4 bases from J, the junction kept 8 bases outside the gene matches. Of note for this clonotype: Its antigen is unidentified.

It was with a sample-barcoded 5' primer and a J-beta primer mix that a second PCR of about 7 to 12 cycles was run. A single record per CDR3 protein comes from TCRdb applying MiXCR to the 5' RACE reads. Found here are approximately 1.5 million distinct CDR3 sequences, around 36% of them singletons; the top ten hold roughly 12%. The TCR was taken from a woman in her thirties in good health. The chain is built from TRBV5-1 and TRBJ1-2; 9 positions match TRBD1. Sequencing input: blood. For the CDR3, the DNA is TGCGCCAGCAGCCACGGACAGGGGCCGGCCTATGGCTACACCTTC. Its protein product is CASSHGQGPAYGYTF.